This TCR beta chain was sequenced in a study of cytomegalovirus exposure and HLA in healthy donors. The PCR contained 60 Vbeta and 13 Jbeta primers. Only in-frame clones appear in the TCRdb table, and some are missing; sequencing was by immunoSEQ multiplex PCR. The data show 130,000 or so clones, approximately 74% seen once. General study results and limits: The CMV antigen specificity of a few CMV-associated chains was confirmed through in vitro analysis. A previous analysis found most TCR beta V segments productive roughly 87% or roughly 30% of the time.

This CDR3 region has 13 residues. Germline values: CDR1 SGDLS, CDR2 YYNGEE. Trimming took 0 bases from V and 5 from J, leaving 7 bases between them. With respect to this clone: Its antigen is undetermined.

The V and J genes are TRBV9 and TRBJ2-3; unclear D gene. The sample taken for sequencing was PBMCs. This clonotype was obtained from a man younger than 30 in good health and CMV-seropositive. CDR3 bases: TGTGCCAGCAGCGTAGCAACTATAGATACGCAGTATTTT. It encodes CASSVATIDTQYF.